This TCR beta chain was sequenced in a study of shared T cell receptors in the human thymus. Generated by immunoSEQ multiplex PCR, the TCRdb table keeps only in-frame clones and is missing some. Of 700,000 or so clones detected, approximately 85% appear once; the ten largest clones hold over 0.008%. Germline-derived CDR1 and CDR2 are SGHRS and YFSETQ. CDR3 length equals 14 residues. Deletions cut 3 bases from V and 0 bases from J, with 9 bases between. The same sample was also used in a study of human thymus T cells.

Sequencing was performed on thymocytes. This TCR was sampled from a girl less than two years old with a congenital heart defect. The chain joins TRBV5-1 to TRBJ2-5; D is unresolved. The CDR3 DNA is TGCGCCAGCAGCTCTCCTACGAACCAAGAGACCCAGTACTTC. This encodes CASSSPTNQETQYF.